This TCR beta chain was sequenced for a study of shared clonotypes between healthy human individuals (dated by TCRdb to 2018 to 2020). Regarding the research as a whole: A few men and a couple of women, aged 18 to 49 years, made up the cohort. For each donor, CD4 naive and CD4 memory were each given three plates, CD8 naive was given two plates, and CD8 memory was given one plate. To estimate repertoire size and how much clonotypes are shared between individuals, the study performed deep sequencing of blood TCR repertoires from a few healthy adults. To increase sequencing depth and limit assay-specific biases, different laboratories used diverse techniques to prepare libraries and sequence TCR repertoires. Each donor's leukapheresis produced roughly between about 0.9 and 9.5 billion PBMCs.

In regard to this clone: It has no known antigen specificity. One base away there is no much larger clone; base qualities are not given.

The donors were healthy, HIV-negative adults with no recently reported acute infections or vaccinations. Only Caucasian adults living in Nashville, Tennessee, USA were represented among the donors. CD4+ T cells were enriched through magnetic negative selection, after which naive cells were positively selected on CD45RA and the remaining negative fraction served as the memory subset. After blood collection by leukapheresis, PBMCs were isolated using Ficoll-Histopaque density gradient centrifugation and then cryopreserved in the vapor phase of liquid nitrogen. Analytical flow cytometry was used to check the purity and quantity of every magnetically sorted T cell population. From each sorted fraction, genomic DNA was isolated and quantified by UV absorbance on a Nanodrop 2000c. TCR CDR3 regions were amplified from genomic DNA by multiplex PCR using the deep immunoSEQ assay. Genomic DNA extracted from each cell subset was distributed evenly over all wells of several immunoSEQ 96-well plates, and each plate served as one replicate. For sorted subsets, about 0.2 ug genomic DNA, equal to tens of thousands of T cell genomes, was loaded into each replicate PCR. Purified libraries were measured with a Qubit 3.0 fluorometer, size-checked on a Bioanalyzer 2100, and measured again with the KAPA Library Quantification kit. Each immunoSEQ 96-well plate was sequenced on its own single-read 150-cycle Illumina NextSeq 550 flow cell. Per the source publication's procedure: Because only junctional sequences without quality scores were contained in the immunoSEQ output, filtering matching that applied to full-length reads could not be performed. To assign V/J genes and CDR3, sequences were annotated against IMGT germline references using PyIR, a Python wrapper for IgBLAST v1.9. Any read was removed if the V/J assignment was weak (E-value above 1e-6), the CDR3 was missing, or the read contained stop codons, out-of-frame junctions, or ambiguous translated residues. V3J clonotypes were defined as sequences sharing an identical inferred V gene, J gene, and CDR3 amino acid sequence. Percentage overlap between repertoires was calculated by dividing the number of shared unique clonotypes by the size of the smaller repertoire. Repertoire richness was assessed with RTK rarefaction, the Chao1 estimator, and Recon v2.1 estimates of unobserved clonotypes. For all TCRbeta clonotypes obtained by the gDNA method from a few donors, generation probabilities were computed with OLGA. This immuneACCESS table, as held by TCRdb, lists in-frame sequences with V and J called but not all clones. Of the missing ones, under half trace to an unresolved V gene in checked studies; the others have no known cause. The D gene and trimming were derived from the DNA, and the V and J assignments and clone size from that table. The sample table holds over a million clones, of which 96% were seen once. Roughly 1.2% of the sample goes to the ten largest clones.

Relative to germline, V is missing 4 bases and J is missing 2 bases, with 14 bases of the junction outside any gene match. As encoded in the germline V gene, CDR1 is SGHRS while CDR2 is YFSETQ. The CDR3 contains 17 residues, cysteine and phenylalanine counted. The kept DNA is CDR3 alone, 51 bases in frame from the first base. The investigation overall reported the following: The genetic and exposure-history diversity represented was limited by the small number of donors. Sampling was limited to blood, and TCR repertoires in tissue likely differ from TCR repertoires in blood. Compared with non-shared clonotypes, the clonotypes found in all four sorted-subset donors had higher generation probabilities. Incomplete sequencing was indicated by rarefaction of sorted-subset datasets, despite the large sequencing depth. Based on pairwise subsampling, the degree of clonotype sharing among donors was expected to be affected by sequencing depth. Across a handful of donors, 5% to 6% of naive CD4, 3.5% of naive CD8, around 2.1% of memory CD4, and about 0.4% of memory CD8 clonotypes were shared. Naive subsets generally had larger estimated clonotype richness than memory subsets did.

Material for sequencing was naive CD4+ T cells sorted from blood. What this sample's cell subset or site label stands for: CD45RA+ positively selected. Recombination linked TRBV5-1 to TRBJ2-5; TRBD1 matches 7 bases in the middle. The source is a man younger than 40 in good health. CDR3 region: CASSPVGTANIQETQYF. The base sequence is TGCGCCAGCAGCCCGGTTGGGACAGCGAATATTCAAGAGACCCAGTACTTC. Extended through the reference TRBV5-1 and TRBJ2-5 proteins, this CDR3 yields the full variable domain: KAGVTQTPRYLIKTRGQQVTLSCSPISGHRSVSWYQQTPGQGLQFLFEYFSETQRNKGNFPGRFSGRQFSNSRSEMNVSTLELGDSALYLCASSPVGTANIQETQYFGPGTRLLVL.